The 25 T cell receptor beta chains listed next were all sequenced from one sample in a study of T cells in Graves' hyperthyroidism and ophthalmopathy. TCR beta CDR3 regions were amplified from RNA. During a first-round RT-PCR of the TCR CDR3, the HTBI primer set was used. TCRdb redid the calling of the multiplex PCR reads with MiXCR, one entry per CDR3 protein. The sample contains around 300,000 distinct CDR3 sequences, about an eighth of which appear only once. Source material: blood. The origin of the receptors is a woman in her thirties or forties with Graves' ophthalmopathy.

This clonotype has just a few counts. This chain connects TRBV28 to TRBJ1-2; D remains ambiguous. Germline V gene sequence: CDR1 MDHEN, CDR2 SYDVKM. V shed 1 base and J shed 8 bases, with 11 bases lying between them. The CDR3 is made up of 13 amino acids. CDR3 in amino acids: CASSLSGVLGYTF. The CDR3 DNA reads as TGTGCCAGCAGTTTATCCGGGGTCCTCGGCTACACCTTC.

There are many counts of this clonotype. This sequence joins TRBV28 and TRBJ2-2; 7 bases match TRBD2. This CDR3 has 15 amino acids. With V trimmed by 2 bases and J by 6 bases, 6 bases remained unmatched. CDR1 and CDR2 from the germline V gene are MDHEN and SYDVKM. CDR3: CASSLASGTSGELFF. The CDR3 DNA follows: TGTGCCAGCAGTTTAGCGAGCGGGACCTCCGGGGAGCTGTTTTTT.

The chain employs TRBV5-5 and TRBJ1-5; a possible D gene is TRBD1 (6 bases). V shed 1 base and J shed 4 bases, with 15 bases lying between them. The CDR3 sequence is 16 residues long. CDR1 and CDR2 (germline): SGHKS, YYEKEE (reference sequence). CDR3 sequence (DNA): TGTGCCAGCAGCTTGTTTACAGGGAGTTGGAATCAGCCCCAGCATTTT. Amino acid sequence: CASSLFTGSWNQPQHF.

This clonotype was counted ten times or more. The rearrangement links TRBV11-2 to TRBJ1-1; D is unresolved. V was shortened by 3 bases and J by 4 bases, with 12 bases between the two germline ends. The CDR3 runs 14 residues. Germline V gene lookup returns CDR1 SGHAT and CDR2 FQNNGV. The DNA of the CDR3 is TGTGCCAGCAGCTTTGGGCGGCCAGCCACTGAAGCTTTCTTT. Translation: CASSFGRPATEAFF.

This clonotype was detected only a few times. The chain joins TRBV7-9 to TRBJ2-7, with D maybe TRBD2 (5 bases). Between the trimmed V and J ends, which lost 3 bases and 4 bases, there was a span of 28 bases. CDR1 and CDR2 from the germline V gene are SEHNR and FQNEAQ (reference sequence). This CDR3 is 19 amino acids long. CDR3 nucleotides: TGTGCCAGCAGCTTTTCTAAGGGAGAATCCCCTATTTCCCCTTACGAGCAGTACTTC. Amino acids: CASSFSKGESPISPYEQYF.

The sample holds many counts of this clonotype. CDR3 nucleotides: TGTGCCACCAGCCGGGGGGCATTCCAAGAGACCCAGTACTTC. Translated, it gives CATSRGAFQETQYF. The chain is built from TRBV15 and TRBJ2-5, with D perhaps TRBD2 (7 bases). CDR3 size: 14 residues. Trimming shortened V by 5 bases and J by 1 base, and 11 bases separated the two germline ends. The germline CDR1 and CDR2 sequences are LNHNV and YYDKDF (reference sequence).

The table lists this clonotype with many counts. V and J are TRBV7-8 and TRBJ1-1; 10 bases are a match to TRBD1. This CDR3 has 14 residues. Germline trimming cut 5 bases from V and 8 bases from J; bases unmatched to any gene: 8. CDR1 is SGHVS, CDR2 FQNEAQ, per germline. Written as DNA, the CDR3 is TGTGCCAGCAGCGACCCGGGACAGGGGTTCGAAGCTTTCTTT. This sequence encodes CASSDPGQGFEAFF.

This clonotype was seen at least ten times. The V call is TRBV28, the J call TRBJ2-1, with a weak D call TRBD2 (5 bases). The CDR3 extends over 12 amino acids. Trimming left V 3 bases short and J 8 bases short, with 8 bases between. The V gene's germline CDR1 is MDHEN and CDR2 SYDVKM. The CDR3 coding sequence is TGTGCCAGCAGTTTGATGGACTATGAGCAGTTCTTC. This codes for CASSLMDYEQFF. Filled out from reference TRBV28 and TRBJ2-1, the complete variable domain reads DVKVTQSSRYLVKRTGEKVFLECVQDMDHENMFWYRQDPGLGLRLIYFSYDVKMKEKGDIPEGYSVSREKKERFSLILESASTNQTSMYLCASSLMDYEQFFGPGTRLTVL.

This clonotype was detected a few times. The chain joins TRBV20-1 to TRBJ2-7; D may correspond to TRBD1 or TRBD2 (5 bases each). The ends were cut back, 5 bases at V and 3 bases at J, with 23 bases in the middle. Germline loops: CDR1 DFQATT, CDR2 SNEGSKA (reference sequence). The CDR3 contains 16 residues. The CDR3 DNA sequence: TGCAGTGCTCCGACGAGCCCTATCCGGGACGGCTACGAGCAGTACTTC. Protein sequence: CSAPTSPIRDGYEQYF.

This clonotype was recorded a few times. This chain links TRBV14 with TRBJ1-1; D not certain. V dropped 1 base and J dropped 7 bases, with 10 bases sitting between them. The length of the CDR3 is 13 residues. CDR1 is SGHDN, CDR2 FVKESK, per germline. CDR3 DNA sequence: TGTGCCAGCAGCCAAGTATTGGGTGTTGAAGCTTTCTTT. Protein: CASSQVLGVEAFF.

This clonotype was found a few times. This chain connects TRBV5-1 to TRBJ2-7; maybe TRBD1 (6 bases). Per germline, CDR1 SGHRS and CDR2 YFSETQ. The CDR3 spans 13 residues. Trimming left V 8 bases short and J 2 bases short, with 14 bases between. CDR3 amino acids: CASRTAPPYEQYF. As DNA, the CDR3 is TGCGCCAGTCGGACAGCCCCCCCCTACGAGCAGTACTTC.

In this sample, this clonotype turned up many times. This chain uses TRBV12-3 or TRBV12-4 with TRBJ2-5; 10 nucleotides match TRBD2. The junction had 12 bases not matched to a gene; V was cut back by 3 bases and J by 5 bases. There are 17 residues in the CDR3. CDR3 nucleotides: TGTGCCAGCAGTTTTAAGGCTAGCGGGAGTGCGGGGGAGACCCAGTACTTC. Protein sequence: CASSFKASGSAGETQYF.

Remarks on this clonotype: One junction end disagrees with the germline gene, perhaps due to a read error. This chain connects TRBV15 to TRBJ1-1; D is undetermined. The CDR3 loop spans 13 amino acids. From germline, CDR1 is LNHNV and CDR2 YYDKDF (reference sequence). CDR3 nucleotide sequence: TGTGCCACCAGCGGAGACCTGGGAACTGAAGCTTTCTTT. This translates into CATSGDLGTEAFF. Variable domain in full (rest from reference TRBV15 and TRBJ1-1): DAMVIQNPRYQVTQFGKPVTLSCSQTLNHNVMYWYQQKSSQAPKLLFHYYDKDFNNEADTPDNFQSRRPNTSFCFLDIRSPGLGDTAMYLCATSGDLGTEAFFGQGTRLTVV.

This clonotype was counted many times. J is TRBJ1-4 and V is TRBV13, with 9 bases fitting TRBD1. J was trimmed by 8 bases and V by 3 bases; bases with no gene match: 4. The CDR3 runs to 14 residues. From germline, CDR1 is PRHDT and CDR2 FYEKMQ (reference sequence). The CDR3 DNA reads as TGTGCCAGCAGCTTGGGGGACAGGGAAGAAAAACTGTTTTTT. Amino acid sequence: CASSLGDREEKLFF.

This clonotype was seen many times. The gene calls are TRBV6-1 and TRBJ1-5; TRBD1 is a possible D gene (6 bases). Trimming removed 1 base from V and 0 bases from J, with 13 bases in between. The CDR3 runs 17 residues. Germline V gene data show CDR1 as MNHNS and CDR2 as SASEGT. CDR3 residues: CASSEVGTSYSNQPQHF. In DNA form, the CDR3 reads TGTGCCAGCAGTGAAGTTGGGACATCTTATAGCAATCAGCCCCAGCATTTT.

The rearrangement uses TRBV5-1 and TRBJ2-7, with 8 positions matching TRBD2. V lost 0 bases, J lost 6 bases, and 2 bases stayed unmatched. The germline gives CDR1 SGHRS, CDR2 YFSETQ. The length of the CDR3 is 13 residues. The chain's CDR3 is CASSLGAGAEQYF. The CDR3 region has the DNA TGCGCCAGCAGCTTGGGAGCGGGGGCCGAGCAGTACTTC.

The rearrangement uses TRBV20-1 and TRBJ2-7; D may be TRBD2 (5 bases). The germline V gene has CDR1 DFQATT and CDR2 SNEGSKA (reference sequence). This CDR3 is 14 amino acids long. V lost 0 bases to trimming and J lost 3 bases, with 12 bases between them. CDR3 in amino acids: CSARDDRGIYEQYF. CDR3 in DNA: TGCAGTGCTAGAGATGATAGAGGGATCTACGAGCAGTACTTC.

This clonotype was recorded at least ten times. The rearrangement uses TRBV6-1 and TRBJ1-1; D ambiguous. Germline CDR1 is MNHNS and CDR2 is SASEGT. Trimming removed 2 bases from V and 3 bases from J, with 13 bases in between. The CDR3 is made up of 15 amino acids. As DNA, the CDR3 is TGTGCCAGCAGTGAACGCAAGGGAACTTACACTGAAGCTTTCTTT. Its translation: CASSERKGTYTEAFF.

This clonotype was detected ten times or more. V and J are TRBV27 and TRBJ2-3; 10 bases align to TRBD1. CDR3 length: 16 residues. The junction had 10 bases not matched to a gene; V was cut back by 5 bases and J by 5 bases. The germline V gene has CDR1 MNHEY and CDR2 SMNVEV (reference sequence). CDR3: CASSPRTGGSRDTQYF. CDR3 DNA: TGTGCCAGCAGTCCTCGGACAGGGGGTAGTCGAGATACGCAGTATTTT.

Ten or more counts support this clonotype. The chain has TRBV20-1 and TRBJ1-6; a possible D gene is TRBD1 (5 bases). V gave up 5 bases and J gave up 5 bases, with 10 bases separating them. Germline V gene sequence: CDR1 DFQATT, CDR2 SNEGSKA (reference sequence). This CDR3 is 13 amino acids long. CDR3 protein: CSARQYNNSPLHF. Written as DNA, the CDR3 is TGCAGTGCTCGACAGTACAATAATTCACCCCTCCACTTT.

The V call is TRBV3-1, the J call TRBJ1-2, with a tentative D call TRBD1 (5 bases). Trimming took off 0 bases at V and 5 bases at J, with 10 bases between the two ends. Per germline, CDR1 LGHDT and CDR2 YNNKEL (reference sequence). CDR3 length: 14 amino acids. CDR3 amino acids: CASSQEGRDYGYTF. The CDR3, as DNA: TGTGCCAGCAGCCAAGAGGGCAGGGATTATGGCTACACCTTC.

This clonotype was recorded a few times. The chain uses TRBV20-1 and TRBJ2-5; TRBD2 matches at 14 bases. The CDR3 has 16 residues. Germline trimming cut 6 bases from V and 1 base from J; bases unmatched to any gene: 7. Germline CDR1 is DFQATT and CDR2 is SNEGSKA (reference sequence). The CDR3 region is CSAGTSGRVGQETQYF. Written as DNA, the CDR3 is TGCAGTGCCGGGACTAGCGGGAGAGTGGGCCAAGAGACCCAGTACTTC.

This clonotype appeared many times. The V call is TRBV29-1, the J call TRBJ2-1, with 10 bases matching TRBD2. CDR1 is SQVTM, CDR2 ANQGSEA, per germline. CDR3 size: 15 residues. V was pared by 3 bases and J by 7 bases, with 9 bases of the junction left unmatched. CDR3 nucleotides: TGCAGCGTTGACGGGCTAGCGGGAGTCTGGAATGAGCAGTTCTTC. It is translated as CSVDGLAGVWNEQFF.

This clonotype has a count of ten or more. This chain links TRBV11-2 with TRBJ2-1, with 13 bases identical to TRBD2. Germline V gene data show CDR1 as SGHAT and CDR2 as FQNNGV. Trimming at V came to 4 bases and at J to 6 bases, leaving 6 bases not matched to a gene. The CDR3 is 16 amino acids. The CDR3 here is CASSSWTSGRSNEQFF. The DNA of the CDR3 is TGTGCCAGCAGCTCCTGGACTAGCGGGAGAAGCAATGAGCAGTTCTTC.

This clonotype came up many times. This rearrangement joins TRBV6-2 or TRBV6-3 to TRBJ1-5; tentatively, D is TRBD1 (5 bases). The CDR3 runs 15 residues. The germline CDR1 and CDR2 sequences are MNHEY and SVGEGT. Trimming cost V 4 bases and J 5 bases, with 15 bases left between them. CDR3 in DNA: TGTGCCAGCAGTTCCCCAGGGTGGGACGATCAGCCCCAGCATTTT. It encodes CASSSPGWDDQPQHF.